This TCR beta chain was captured in a study of T cells expressing NK-cell markers. Across the study: HCMV seropositivity characterized most of the eight sequenced donors, and seronegativity one.

As to this clonotype: Its antigen remains unidentified.

Each CDR3 protein gets one entry in TCRdb, which reprocessed the 5' RACE reads and gives no DNA. The sample has 350,000 to 450,000 distinct CDR3 sequences. The study's findings and limits: In more than 5 donors, dominant CD3+CD56+NKG2C+ clones formed about 1.0-8% of CD8+ cells. The study found these clonotypes also leading the CD3+CD56-NKG2C+ fraction in a few donors.

There are 16 residues in the CDR3. Germline CDR1 LGHDT, CDR2 YNNKEL (reference sequence). The chain employs TRBV3-1 and TRBJ1-3; TCRdb indicates TRBD1, and absent DNA this call remains unverified. The sequenced material came from blood T cells: a sorted CD56 or NKG2C T cell subset, CD4+ or CD8+ T cells, or bulk PBMC T cells (not recorded which). The TCR originated in a man aged 18-69 years in good health. CDR3 loop: CASSQRQGKGGNTIYF.